The next 9 T cell receptor beta chains were all read from a single sample in a study of blood T cell repertoires in COVID-19. The data were produced by immunoSEQ multiplex PCR, yet TCRdb's version contains in-frame clones alone and is incomplete. The sample lists about 280,000 clones, over 75% occurring once. Sequenced: peripheral blood. The receptors stem from a man in his fifties or sixties with active or convalescent COVID-19.

The CDR3 sequence is CASSLGAEEETQYF. CDR3 nucleotide sequence: TGTGCCAGCAGCTTGGGGGCAGAAGAAGAGACCCAGTACTTC. The rearrangement uses TRBV5-5 and TRBJ2-5; D is unclear. Germline CDR1 and CDR2: SGHKS and YYEKEE (reference sequence). There are 14 residues in the CDR3. V was shortened by 0 bases and J by 3 bases, with 9 bases between the two germline ends. Full variable domain (remainder filled in from reference TRBV5-5 and TRBJ2-5): DAGVTQSPTHLIKTRGQQVTLRCSPISGHKSVSWYQQVLGQGPQFIFQYYEKEERGRGNFPDRFSARQFPNYSSELNVNALLLGDSALYLCASSLGAEEETQYFGPGTRLLVL.

V gene TRBV9 combines with J gene TRBJ2-2; the D gene is possibly TRBD2 (6 bases). This CDR3 spans 16 amino acids. Germline CDR1 is SGDLS and CDR2 is YYNGEE. V was trimmed by 0 bases and J by 5 bases, leaving 14 bases between them. CDR3 sequence: CASSVGTGVITGELFF. DNA for the CDR3: TGTGCCAGCAGCGTAGGGACGGGAGTAATTACCGGGGAGCTGTTTTTT.

CDR3 region: CAWSADRGKGGYTF. CDR3 in DNA: TGTGCCTGGAGTGCGGACAGGGGGAAAGGTGGCTACACCTTC. V is TRBV30 and J is TRBJ1-2; 10 nucleotides match TRBD1. The ends lost 1 base at V and 7 bases at J; junction bases unmatched: 6. Germline CDR1 GTSNPN, CDR2 SVGIG (reference sequence). This CDR3 contains 14 residues.

The chain carries TRBV28 and TRBJ2-3; no firm D call. Trimming cost V 2 bases and J 6 bases, with 3 bases left between them. The germline V gene has CDR1 MDHEN and CDR2 SYDVKM. The CDR3 consists of 11 residues. Here the CDR3 reads CASSLEDTQYF. The CDR3 bases are TGTGCCAGCAGTTTAGAGGATACGCAGTATTTT.

This chain connects TRBV15 to TRBJ2-3; 9 bases fit TRBD1. Germline-derived CDR1 and CDR2 are LNHNV and YYDKDF (reference sequence). V trimming: 8 bases; J trimming: 2 bases; junction bases outside the gene matches: 14. The CDR3 has 17 residues. The CDR3 here is CATSGQGAVTSTDTQYF. CDR3 in DNA: TGTGCCACCTCGGGACAGGGCGCAGTTACTTCCACAGATACGCAGTATTTT.

The rearrangement uses TRBV7-6 and TRBJ2-5, with TRBD2 matching over 12 bases. Germline CDR1 SGHVS, CDR2 FNYEAQ. The CDR3 runs 17 residues. V lost 5 bases, J lost 4 bases, and 11 bases stayed unmatched. The CDR3 sequence: CASSPGTSSGRGETQYF. CDR3 nucleotide sequence: TGTGCCAGCAGCCCTGGGACGTCTAGCGGGAGGGGAGAGACCCAGTACTTC.

J is TRBJ1-1 and V is TRBV3-1 (or the pseudogene TRBV3-2); 8 nucleotides align to TRBD1. Germline V gene data show CDR1 as LGHDT and CDR2 as YNNKEL (reference sequence). The CDR3 spans 16 residues. The V gene end was trimmed by 2 bases and the J gene end by 6 bases; junction bases not matched to a gene: 11. The CDR3 DNA reads as TGTGCCAGCAGCCAACCCTATACGACAGGGGCCGCTGAAGCTTTCTTT. Translated, it gives CASSQPYTTGAAEAFF.

The gene calls are TRBV6-2 or TRBV6-3 and TRBJ2-2; a possible D gene is TRBD2 (6 bases). Trimming left V 5 bases short and J 4 bases short, with 14 bases between. CDR1 MNHEY and CDR2 SVGEGT come from the germline V gene. CDR3 size: 15 residues. The CDR3 here is CASSPAGHRTGELFF. DNA for the CDR3: TGTGCCAGCAGTCCCGCGGGGCACCGCACCGGGGAGCTGTTTTTT.

This clone was observed once. The chain uses TRBV19 and TRBJ1-4, with D hard to call. The V and J ends lost 9 bases and 0 bases respectively, with 11 bases between them. The CDR3 extends over 14 amino acids. Germline-derived CDR1 and CDR2 are LNHDA and SQIVND (reference sequence). The DNA for the CDR3 is TGTGCCAGCTCATCTATAACAACTAATGAAAAACTGTTTTTT. As protein: CASSSITTNEKLFF.